Listed below are T cell receptor beta chains from one sample, sequenced in a study of T-cell reconstitution after alpha-beta-depleted transplantation in children. TCRdb recomputed calls from the PCR reads with MiXCR, one row per CDR3 protein. Of fewer than 700,000 distinct CDR3 sequences in the sample, over 10% were seen once. Sequences were derived from PBMCs, mostly from graft donor cells, sampled 360 days after TCRalphabeta/CD19-depleted stem cell transplant. The receptors were gathered from a male patient between 5 and 17 years old who had a stem cell transplant for acute myeloid leukemia, so the T cells may come from the graft donor. CDR3s include the opening cysteine and the closing phenylalanine or tryptophan. A D gene is named only where the DNA matches it firmly. A row's size may be missing; if present it is once, few, many or a size class.

j_call: TRBJ2-1; v_call: TRBV3-1; d_call: NA; clone_size: NA; cdr3_nt: TGTGCCAGCAGCCAAGATAGGCTCTACAATGAGCAGTTCTTC; cdr3_aa: CASSQDRLYNEQFF
j_call: TRBJ2-2; v_call: TRBV21-1; d_call: NA; clone_size: NA; cdr3_nt: TGTGCCAGCAGGCCGGGTCCCCTTCAACCCCCGCTGACCGGGGAGCTGTTTTTT; cdr3_aa: CASRPGPLQPPLTGELFF
j_call: TRBJ2-2; v_call: TRBV7-2; d_call: NA; clone_size: NA; cdr3_nt: TGTGCCAGCAGCTTATACAGAAACACCGGGGAGCTGTTTTTT; cdr3_aa: CASSLYRNTGELFF
j_call: TRBJ2-4; v_call: TRBV20-1; d_call: NA; clone_size: few; cdr3_nt: TGCAGTGCTAGAGATCGAAAGTGGACAGGGATCCCGACTAGCTGGAAAAACATTCAGTACTTC; cdr3_aa: CSARDRKWTGIPTSWKNIQYF
j_call: TRBJ2-1; v_call: TRBV6-1; d_call: NA; clone_size: NA; cdr3_nt: TGTGCCAGCAGTGCCGGGGCCGCCTCCTACAATGAGCAGTTCTTC; cdr3_aa: CASSAGAASYNEQFF
j_call: TRBJ2-7; v_call: TRBV7-3; d_call: TRBD2; clone_size: few; cdr3_nt: TGTGCCAGCAGTGCGGGAGATACCTACGAGCAGTACTTC; cdr3_aa: CASSAGDTYEQYF
j_call: TRBJ2-3; v_call: TRBV28; d_call: NA; clone_size: few; cdr3_nt: TGTGCCAGCAGTTTAATCTCGGGACAAGTTAGCACAGATACGCAGTATTTT; cdr3_aa: CASSLISGQVSTDTQYF
j_call: TRBJ1-5; v_call: TRBV20-1; d_call: NA; clone_size: few; cdr3_nt: TGCAGTGCTACTACGGGTCAGCCCCAGCATTTT; cdr3_aa: CSATTGQPQHF
j_call: TRBJ1-2; v_call: TRBV28; d_call: NA; clone_size: many; cdr3_nt: TGTGCCAGCAGTTTATCTTCATACACAGGGAACTATGGCTACACCTTC; cdr3_aa: CASSLSSYTGNYGYTF
j_call: TRBJ2-3; v_call: TRBV5-4; d_call: TRBD1; clone_size: NA; cdr3_nt: TGTGCCAGCAGCTTGGCCGTGGGGACAGGGAGCACAGATACGCAGTATTTT; cdr3_aa: CASSLAVGTGSTDTQYF
j_call: TRBJ1-4; v_call: TRBV7-9; d_call: TRBD1; clone_size: NA; cdr3_nt: TGTGCCAGCAGCCCGTACAGGGGGCTGGCGGCGGGGGAAAAACTGTTTTTT; cdr3_aa: CASSPYRGLAAGEKLFF
j_call: TRBJ2-1; v_call: TRBV7-3; d_call: TRBD2; clone_size: NA; cdr3_nt: TGTGCCAGCAGCCCGACGCGTCTAGCGGGAGTCCACTACAATGAGCAGTTCTTC; cdr3_aa: CASSPTRLAGVHYNEQFF
j_call: TRBJ2-1; v_call: TRBV6-5; d_call: TRBD1; clone_size: few; cdr3_nt: TGTGCCAGCAGTTACGCTGGTTGGGACAGGGACAATGAGCAGTTCTTC; cdr3_aa: CASSYAGWDRDNEQFF
j_call: TRBJ2-1; v_call: TRBV2; d_call: TRBD2; clone_size: NA; cdr3_nt: TGTGCCAGCAGGGCGGGAGCTCCGAGGAATGAGCAGTTCTTC; cdr3_aa: CASRAGAPRNEQFF
j_call: TRBJ2-3; v_call: TRBV21-1; d_call: NA; clone_size: NA; cdr3_nt: TGTGCCAGCAGCAAAGGAATAGCGGGAGGTCGGATTCTTACAGATACGCAGTATTTT; cdr3_aa: CASSKGIAGGRILTDTQYF
j_call: TRBJ1-1; v_call: TRBV28; d_call: TRBD1; clone_size: few; cdr3_nt: TGTGCCAGCCCGGGGGCAGGGGGAATTACTGAAGCTTTCTTT; cdr3_aa: CASPGAGGITEAFF
j_call: TRBJ1-1; v_call: TRBV20-1; d_call: TRBD1; clone_size: NA; cdr3_nt: TGCAGTGGGGGGACAGGGAGGTGGAAGCGGACTGAAGCTTTCTTT; cdr3_aa: CSGGTGRWKRTEAFF
j_call: TRBJ2-5; v_call: TRBV7-8; d_call: TRBD2; clone_size: NA; cdr3_nt: TGTGCCAGCAGCTACCTGTCGACTAGCGGAAGCGAGACCCAGTACTTC; cdr3_aa: CASSYLSTSGSETQYF
j_call: TRBJ2-5; v_call: TRBV5-1; d_call: NA; clone_size: few; cdr3_nt: TGCGCCAGCAGCTTGTACAACGCGGAGACCCAGTACTTC; cdr3_aa: CASSLYNAETQYF
j_call: TRBJ2-1; v_call: TRBV20-1; d_call: NA; clone_size: NA; cdr3_nt: TGCAGTGCTCCTTATGGCGGGACTTGGCGCTACAATGAGCAGTTCTTC; cdr3_aa: CSAPYGGTWRYNEQFF
j_call: TRBJ2-2; v_call: TRBV29-1; d_call: TRBD1; clone_size: few; cdr3_nt: TGCAGCGTTGATCTTGACAGGGGAAGGACCGGGACTAACACCGGGGAGCTGTTTTTT; cdr3_aa: CSVDLDRGRTGTNTGELFF
j_call: TRBJ1-1; v_call: TRBV18; d_call: NA; clone_size: few; cdr3_nt: TGTGCCAGCTCACCACGGTGGTGGGTACCGATGAACACTGAAGCTTTCTTT; cdr3_aa: CASSPRWWVPMNTEAFF
j_call: TRBJ1-1; v_call: TRBV20-1; d_call: TRBD1; clone_size: few; cdr3_nt: TGCAGTGCCCAGAACAGGGGATTACAGGACACTGAAGCTTTCTTT; cdr3_aa: CSAQNRGLQDTEAFF
j_call: TRBJ2-7; v_call: TRBV5-1; d_call: TRBD1; clone_size: many; cdr3_nt: TGCGCCAGCAGCTTGGGGGGACAGCCGGAGAGGTACTTC; cdr3_aa: CASSLGGQPERYF
j_call: TRBJ2-7; v_call: TRBV6-1; d_call: TRBD1; clone_size: NA; cdr3_nt: TGTGCCAGCAGTCTAGGGGGCTTGGGGGTTGGGGAGCAGTACTTC; cdr3_aa: CASSLGGLGVGEQYF
j_call: TRBJ2-1; v_call: TRBV27; d_call: TRBD2; clone_size: NA; cdr3_nt: TGTGCCAGCAAACTAGCGGGTTCCTACAATGAGCAGTTCTTC; cdr3_aa: CASKLAGSYNEQFF
j_call: TRBJ2-3; v_call: TRBV29-1; d_call: NA; clone_size: few; cdr3_nt: TGCAGCGTTGAGACGGCGGCCGTCAGCACAGATACGCAGTATTTT; cdr3_aa: CSVETAAVSTDTQYF
j_call: TRBJ2-1; v_call: TRBV18; d_call: TRBD2; clone_size: few; cdr3_nt: TGTGCCAGCTCACCACCGACGAGGCCGAGGACTAGCGGGAGAAATGAGCAGTTCTTC; cdr3_aa: CASSPPTRPRTSGRNEQFF
j_call: TRBJ2-1; v_call: TRBV7-3; d_call: TRBD2; clone_size: NA; cdr3_nt: TGTGCCAGCAGCTCCCCCGCCGGGACTAGCAATGAGCAGTTCTTC; cdr3_aa: CASSSPAGTSNEQFF
j_call: TRBJ2-7; v_call: TRBV27; d_call: TRBD2; clone_size: few; cdr3_nt: TGTGCCAGCAGGCGAGCGGGAGGGCCCTACGAGCAGTACTTC; cdr3_aa: CASRRAGGPYEQYF
j_call: TRBJ2-5; v_call: TRBV29-1; d_call: TRBD2; clone_size: many; cdr3_nt: TGCAGCGTGGGAGTAGCGGGAGTGGGGGAGACCCAGTACTTC; cdr3_aa: CSVGVAGVGETQYF
j_call: TRBJ2-3; v_call: TRBV30; d_call: NA; clone_size: NA; cdr3_nt: TGTGCCTGGAGTTACGAGGGTACGCAGTATTTT; cdr3_aa: CAWSYEGTQYF
j_call: TRBJ2-3; v_call: TRBV11-2; d_call: NA; clone_size: NA; cdr3_nt: TGTGCCAGCAGCTTACCCAGGGACAGGGGGGGGACTAGCGGGAGCACAGATACGCAGTATTTT; cdr3_aa: CASSLPRDRGGTSGSTDTQYF
j_call: TRBJ2-7; v_call: TRBV29-1; d_call: TRBD1; clone_size: NA; cdr3_nt: TGCAGCGTAGAGGACAGGGCTATCTCCTACGAGCAGTACTTC; cdr3_aa: CSVEDRAISYEQYF
j_call: TRBJ2-7; v_call: TRBV28; d_call: NA; clone_size: NA; cdr3_nt: TGTGCCAGCGACACGTTCGGGACTGCCTCCTCCTACGAGCAGTACTTC; cdr3_aa: CASDTFGTASSYEQYF
j_call: TRBJ2-5; v_call: TRBV7-2; d_call: TRBD2; clone_size: many; cdr3_nt: TGTGCCAGCAGATTAGTAGCGGGAGCGGAACAGACCCAGTACTTC; cdr3_aa: CASRLVAGAEQTQYF
j_call: TRBJ2-4; v_call: TRBV5-1; d_call: TRBD2; clone_size: few; cdr3_nt: TGCGCCAGCAGCTTACCGACTAGCAGGAACATAGCCAAAAACATTCAGTACTTC; cdr3_aa: CASSLPTSRNIAKNIQYF
j_call: TRBJ2-1; v_call: TRBV5-1; d_call: TRBD1; clone_size: many; cdr3_nt: TGCGCCAGCAGCCTGACAGGGGCCAATGAGCAGTTCTTC; cdr3_aa: CASSLTGANEQFF
j_call: TRBJ2-2; v_call: TRBV28; d_call: TRBD2; clone_size: many; cdr3_nt: TGTGCCAGCAGGGGGACTAGCGGAAACACCGGGGAGCTGTTTTTT; cdr3_aa: CASRGTSGNTGELFF
j_call: TRBJ2-7; v_call: TRBV20-1; d_call: NA; clone_size: few; cdr3_nt: TGCAGTGCCCTAAGCCCCGGTGTGTACGAGCAGTACTTC; cdr3_aa: CSALSPGVYEQYF
j_call: TRBJ2-1; v_call: TRBV28; d_call: NA; clone_size: few; cdr3_nt: TGTGCCAGCAGTTCAAAGCGAGGGGACGACAATGAGCAGTTCTTC; cdr3_aa: CASSSKRGDDNEQFF
j_call: TRBJ2-5; v_call: TRBV6-2/TRBV6-3; d_call: TRBD2; clone_size: many; cdr3_nt: TGTGCCAGCAGTTTCTCCAATAAGTTCATAACTAGCGGGAGTCGGGGCCAAGAGACCCAGTACTTC; cdr3_aa: CASSFSNKFITSGSRGQETQYF
j_call: TRBJ2-6; v_call: TRBV25-1; d_call: NA; clone_size: few; cdr3_nt: TGTGCCAGCAGTGAAGGGGTAGCCAACGTCCTGACTTTC; cdr3_aa: CASSEGVANVLTF
j_call: TRBJ2-7; v_call: TRBV12-3/TRBV12-4; d_call: NA; clone_size: many; cdr3_nt: TGTGCCAGCAGTTTGGGTGGGTGGAGCTACGAGCAGTACTTC; cdr3_aa: CASSLGGWSYEQYF
j_call: TRBJ2-3; v_call: TRBV20-1; d_call: TRBD2; clone_size: NA; cdr3_nt: TGCAGTGCTAGGGAGACTAGCGGGAAGGTCACAGATACGCAGTATTTT; cdr3_aa: CSARETSGKVTDTQYF
j_call: TRBJ2-5; v_call: TRBV9; d_call: TRBD2; clone_size: many; cdr3_nt: TGTGCCAGCAGCGTACTGGCTAGCGGGAACTTGGAGACCCAGTACTTC; cdr3_aa: CASSVLASGNLETQYF
j_call: TRBJ1-1; v_call: TRBV20-1; d_call: TRBD1; clone_size: NA; cdr3_nt: TGCAGTGCTAGAGATGAGGGGGCGAGCACTGAAGCTTTCTTT; cdr3_aa: CSARDEGASTEAFF
j_call: TRBJ2-2; v_call: TRBV7-6; d_call: TRBD1; clone_size: NA; cdr3_nt: TGTGCCAGCAGCTCCGACAGGGGAAGCACCGGGGAGCTGTTTTTT; cdr3_aa: CASSSDRGSTGELFF
j_call: TRBJ2-1; v_call: TRBV28; d_call: TRBD2; clone_size: many; cdr3_nt: TGTGCCAGCAGTCACGGGAGGGCCTCCACGAATGAGCAGTTCTTC; cdr3_aa: CASSHGRASTNEQFF
j_call: TRBJ2-6; v_call: TRBV19; d_call: NA; clone_size: few; cdr3_nt: TGTGCCAGTAGTATTCTAGAACCCTCTGGGGCCAACGTCCTGACTTTC; cdr3_aa: CASSILEPSGANVLTF
j_call: TRBJ2-1; v_call: TRBV7-3; d_call: TRBD1; clone_size: many; cdr3_nt: TGTGCCAGCAGCTCCGGGACAGGTATTTACTATGAGCAGTTCTTC; cdr3_aa: CASSSGTGIYYEQFF
j_call: TRBJ2-7; v_call: TRBV7-2; d_call: TRBD2; clone_size: NA; cdr3_nt: TGTGCCAGCAGCTTAGCCCCGTCTACTAGCGGGATAGAGTACTTC; cdr3_aa: CASSLAPSTSGIEYF
j_call: TRBJ1-2; v_call: TRBV7-3; d_call: TRBD1; clone_size: NA; cdr3_nt: TGTGCCAGCAGCCCCGGGGACAGGGGTGGCTACACCTTC; cdr3_aa: CASSPGDRGGYTF
j_call: TRBJ2-7; v_call: TRBV7-2; d_call: TRBD2; clone_size: NA; cdr3_nt: TGTGCCAGCAGCAAACTAGCGGGGGTCTCCTACGAGCAGTACTTC; cdr3_aa: CASSKLAGVSYEQYF